This T cell receptor (beta chain) emerged from a study of blood T cell repertoires in COVID-19. Study-level information: Acute and convalescent COVID-19 specimens originated in the United States, Italy and Spain. PBMCs, B-cell-depleted T cells, or T cells were the source of the cDNA or gDNA that made up the material.

As processed by the authors: Using reference gene primer amplification, nucleated cell counts were estimated. Clones were sequenced by immunoSEQ multiplex PCR, and TCRdb holds only the in-frame ones, with some missing. The DNA was the basis for D and trimming; V, J and clone size are from that table. In the table there are more than 200,000 clones, about 90% of which are singletons. Seattle enrolled patients during active infection and tracked them longitudinally. Germline assignment: CDR1 LNHDA and CDR2 SQIVND (reference sequence). The CDR3 is 13 residues long. Trimming took 8 bases from V and 5 from J; bases not matched to a gene: 5.

The receptor comes from a man aged 25-45 years with COVID-19, enrolled during active disease. This rearrangement joins TRBV19 to TRBJ2-5; 10 bases line up with TRBD1. The sequenced material came from peripheral blood. CDR3 in amino acids: CASSGTGVETQYF. CDR3 DNA: TGTGCCAGTTCCGGGACAGGGGTTGAGACCCAGTACTTC.